A selection of T cell receptor beta chains follows, all from one sample in a study of T-cell memory formation after mild COVID-19. One entry per CDR3 protein results from TCRdb running MiXCR on the 5' RACE reads. Seen here are 250,000 to 400,000 distinct CDR3 sequences, approximately 14% observed once, and the top ten hold approximately 22%. What was sequenced was PBMCs or a T cell subset sorted from them (not recorded which). These receptor sequences come from a man between 18 and 35 years old who had mild COVID-19 (a few samples of this study predate the infection). Cell type and time point are not known. The CDR3 runs from the conserved cysteine through the conserved F or W. A D gene is named only where the DNA matches it firmly. Clone size appears in some rows only: once, few, many, or a class for an expanded clone.

d_call clone_size j_call v_call cdr3_aa cdr3_nt
- - TRBJ2-3 TRBV6-5 CASSSDSIPVTDTQYF TGTGCCAGCAGTTCCGACAGCATTCCGGTCACAGATACGCAGTATTTT
TRBD2 - TRBJ2-1 TRBV7-7 CASSLELAGGYNEQFF TGTGCCAGCAGCTTAGAGCTGGCGGGGGGGTACAATGAGCAGTTCTTC
- few TRBJ2-1 TRBV7-9 CACQEGIEQFF TGTGCCTGCCAGGAGGGGATTGAGCAGTTCTTC
- few TRBJ1-5 TRBV7-2 CASSPRSTGQGLYQPQHF TGTGCCAGCAGCCCGCGGAGCACGGGACAAGGGCTCTATCAGCCCCAGCATTTT
- few TRBJ1-2 TRBV6-6 CASSYGRGANYGYTF TGTGCCAGCAGTTACGGGCGGGGGGCGAACTATGGCTACACCTTC
- few TRBJ2-1 TRBV28 CAGRNNNEQFF TGTGCCGGGAGGAATAACAATGAGCAGTTCTTC
- - TRBJ1-5 TRBV12-3/TRBV12-4 CASSPALPGAPQHF TGTGCCAGCAGCCCAGCGCTGCCAGGGGCGCCCCAGCATTTT
- - TRBJ2-1 TRBV5-1 CASSRTWRRGITSQGEQFF TGCGCCAGCAGCCGGACTTGGAGGAGGGGTATAACGTCTCAGGGAGAGCAGTTCTTC
- few TRBJ1-3 TRBV12-3/TRBV12-4 CASSLALAGNTIYF TGTGCCAGCAGTTTAGCGCTAGCAGGAAACACCATATATTTT
- - TRBJ1-6 TRBV5-4 CASSLQGTEPLHF TGTGCCAGCAGCCTACAGGGTACGGAACCCCTCCACTTT
- many TRBJ2-3 TRBV7-9 CASSLRARWDTQYF TGTGCCAGCAGCTTACGGGCTAGGTGGGATACGCAGTATTTT
- many TRBJ2-5 TRBV21-1 CASSKFHCLQETQYF TGTGCCAGCAGCAAATTTCACTGCCTCCAAGAGACCCAGTACTTC
TRBD2 few TRBJ2-7 TRBV4-1 CASSGAGLHGEQYF TGCGCCAGCAGCGGAGCGGGACTCCACGGGGAGCAGTACTTC
- - TRBJ1-1 TRBV25-1 CASSDQGESTEAFF TGTGCCAGCAGTGATCAGGGTGAGTCTACTGAAGCTTTCTTT
- - TRBJ1-4 TRBV28 CASSSEGARVAEKLFF TGTGCCAGCAGCTCAGAGGGAGCCAGGGTTGCTGAAAAACTGTTTTTT
- few TRBJ1-1 TRBV5-1 CASSPTPDSRATEAFF TGCGCCAGCAGTCCGACACCGGACAGCCGCGCCACTGAAGCTTTCTTT
- - TRBJ2-3 TRBV25-1 CASSEWTEHMDTQYF TGTGCCAGCAGTGAGTGGACAGAGCACATGGATACGCAGTATTTT
- - TRBJ2-2 TRBV5-1 CASSYRTKSYTGELFF TGCGCCAGCAGCTACCGGACGAAAAGCTACACCGGGGAGCTGTTTTTT
- - TRBJ2-1 TRBV21-1 CASSGQRAHNEQFF TGTGCCAGCAGCGGTCAGAGGGCCCACAATGAGCAGTTCTTC
- few TRBJ1-2 TRBV7-8 CASSTGSEGGYTF TGTGCCAGCAGCACAGGGAGTGAGGGAGGCTACACCTTC
- - TRBJ2-6 TRBV28 CASSLVGQFTSSGANVLTF TGTGCCAGCAGTTTGGTCGGACAGTTTACCAGCTCTGGGGCCAACGTCCTGACTTTC
- - TRBJ1-2 TRBV5-4 CASSLTHSGDGGYTF TGTGCCAGCAGCCTTACTCACTCAGGGGATGGTGGCTACACCTTC
TRBD1 many TRBJ1-2 TRBV11-2 CASSSPPWTGDGYTF TGTGCCAGCAGCTCCCCTCCCTGGACAGGGGATGGCTACACCTTC
- few TRBJ2-1 TRBV12-3/TRBV12-4 CASSNPGRFVNNEQFF TGTGCCAGCAGTAACCCGGGCAGGTTCGTGAACAATGAGCAGTTCTTC
- - TRBJ2-7 TRBV13 CASSSLDSRPGVVYEQYF TGTGCCAGCAGCTCCCTAGATTCCCGTCCAGGTGTTGTCTACGAGCAGTACTTC
- many TRBJ2-6 TRBV4-3 CASSQVEERSGANVLTF TGCGCCAGCAGCCAAGTAGAGGAGCGCTCTGGGGCCAACGTCCTGACTTTC
TRBD1 few TRBJ2-1 TRBV6-1 CASTLYRDRYNEQFF TGTGCCAGCACCCTGTACCGGGACAGGTACAATGAGCAGTTCTTC
- many TRBJ2-2 TRBV4-3 CASSRRTDPRTGELFF TGCGCCAGCAGCCGCCGGACTGACCCACGGACCGGGGAGCTGTTTTTT
TRBD1 few TRBJ2-7 TRBV4-1 CASSQEWQGASYEQYF TGCGCCAGCAGCCAAGAATGGCAGGGGGCCTCCTACGAGCAGTACTTC
- few TRBJ2-3 TRBV5-6 CASSLVSRFLVADTQYF TGTGCCAGCAGCTTGGTCAGCCGGTTTCTGGTGGCAGATACGCAGTATTTT
TRBD2 few TRBJ2-1 TRBV18 CASSLTSGQNNEQFF TGTGCCAGCTCACTCACTAGCGGGCAAAACAATGAGCAGTTCTTC
- many TRBJ2-1 TRBV20-1 CSARTGISSGEQFF TGCAGTGCTAGAACCGGGATATCCTCGGGTGAGCAGTTCTTC
- few TRBJ2-3 TRBV3-1 CASSQEGRGTTDTQYF TGTGCCAGCAGCCAAGAGGGACGGGGAACCACAGATACGCAGTATTTT
- few TRBJ2-3 TRBV5-1 CASSLEDYPTDTQYF TGCGCCAGCAGCTTGGAGGACTACCCCACAGATACGCAGTATTTT
TRBD1 few TRBJ2-7 TRBV7-2 CASSPWTGLGDGQYF TGTGCCAGCAGCCCCTGGACAGGCCTCGGGGATGGGCAGTACTTC
- - TRBJ2-3 TRBV12-3/TRBV12-4 CASIAPRGDTQYF TGTGCCAGCATCGCACCCCGGGGAGATACGCAGTATTTT
- few TRBJ1-1 TRBV2 CASSDTGEAFF TGTGCCAGCAGTGATACGGGGGAAGCTTTCTTT
- - TRBJ1-6 TRBV7-2 CASSLEGFGNSPLHF TGTGCCAGCAGCCTCGAGGGATTTGGAAATTCACCCCTCCACTTT
TRBD2 - TRBJ2-1 TRBV5-1 CASSLVRGTSGLGRLNEQFF TGCGCCAGCAGCTTAGTGAGAGGGACTAGCGGGTTAGGGCGACTCAATGAGCAGTTCTTC
- few TRBJ2-7 TRBV5-4 CASSLDSVSYEQYF TGTGCCAGCAGCTTGGATTCAGTCTCCTACGAGCAGTACTTC
- many TRBJ2-3 TRBV5-1 CASSLVPGTDTQYF TGCGCCAGCAGCTTGGTCCCAGGGACAGATACGCAGTATTTT
- few TRBJ1-1 TRBV6-6 CASSSRAGQNTEAFF TGTGCCAGCAGTTCCAGGGCGGGGCAGAACACTGAAGCTTTCTTT
- many TRBJ1-1 TRBV5-1 CASSLEGDRLEAFF TGCGCCAGCAGCTTGGAGGGTGACAGACTTGAAGCTTTCTTT
- - TRBJ2-5 TRBV5-1 CASSLVAVGGTETQYF TGCGCCAGCAGCTTGGTGGCAGTGGGTGGTACAGAGACCCAGTACTTC
- - TRBJ2-7 TRBV7-2 CASSPEGYEQYF TGTGCCAGCAGCCCAGAGGGCTACGAGCAGTACTTC
- - TRBJ1-1 TRBV5-1 CASSLPGELNTEAFF TGCGCCAGCAGCTTACCGGGAGAATTGAACACTGAAGCTTTCTTT
- - TRBJ2-1 TRBV29-1 CSVVGVRGEQFF TGCAGCGTTGTGGGAGTTCGCGGTGAGCAGTTCTTC
- - TRBJ2-5 TRBV7-2 CASSRRLGFLRETQYF TGTGCCAGCAGCCGAAGGTTGGGGTTCTTGCGAGAGACCCAGTACTTC
TRBD2 - TRBJ2-5 TRBV5-4 CASSLMGLPQETQYF TGTGCCAGCAGCTTGATGGGACTACCCCAAGAGACCCAGTACTTC
- many TRBJ2-1 TRBV18 CASSPPGDYNEQFF TGTGCCAGCTCACCACCGGGGGATTACAATGAGCAGTTCTTC
TRBD2 few TRBJ2-4 TRBV4-1 CASSQLGGGDIQYF TGCGCCAGCAGCCAGCTAGGCGGGGGGGACATTCAGTACTTC
- - TRBJ2-5 TRBV6-2/TRBV6-3 CASTRLTVRKETQYF TGTGCCAGCACCCGCCTGACCGTCCGCAAAGAGACCCAGTACTTC
TRBD1 - TRBJ1-6 TRBV20-1 CSSYSGTAYSSPLHF TGCAGTTCCTATTCCGGGACAGCCTATAGTTCACCCCTCCACTTT
- - TRBJ1-5 TRBV6-5 CASSRHNQPQHF TGTGCCAGTAGTCGGCACAATCAGCCCCAGCATTTT
- few TRBJ2-7 TRBV18 CASSPMRGEQYF TGTGCCAGCTCACCAATGAGGGGCGAGCAGTACTTC